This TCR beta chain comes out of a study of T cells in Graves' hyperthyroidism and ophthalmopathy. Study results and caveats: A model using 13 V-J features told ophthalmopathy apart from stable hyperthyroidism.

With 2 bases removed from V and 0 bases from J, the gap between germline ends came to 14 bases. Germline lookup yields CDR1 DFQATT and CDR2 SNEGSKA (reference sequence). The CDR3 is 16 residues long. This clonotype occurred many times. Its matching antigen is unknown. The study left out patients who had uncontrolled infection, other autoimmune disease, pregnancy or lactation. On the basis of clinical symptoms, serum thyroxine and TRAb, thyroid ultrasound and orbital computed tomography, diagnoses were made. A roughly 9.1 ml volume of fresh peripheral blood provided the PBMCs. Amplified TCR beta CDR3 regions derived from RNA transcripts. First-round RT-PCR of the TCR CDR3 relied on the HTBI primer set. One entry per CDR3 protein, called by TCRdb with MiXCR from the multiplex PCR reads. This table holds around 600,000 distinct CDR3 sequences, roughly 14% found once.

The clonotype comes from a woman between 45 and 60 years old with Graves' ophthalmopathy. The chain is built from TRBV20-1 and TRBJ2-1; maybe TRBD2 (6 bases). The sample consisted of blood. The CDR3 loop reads CSARNFTSRSYNEQFF. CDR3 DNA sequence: TGCAGTGCTAGAAACTTTACTAGCCGCTCCTACAATGAGCAGTTCTTC.